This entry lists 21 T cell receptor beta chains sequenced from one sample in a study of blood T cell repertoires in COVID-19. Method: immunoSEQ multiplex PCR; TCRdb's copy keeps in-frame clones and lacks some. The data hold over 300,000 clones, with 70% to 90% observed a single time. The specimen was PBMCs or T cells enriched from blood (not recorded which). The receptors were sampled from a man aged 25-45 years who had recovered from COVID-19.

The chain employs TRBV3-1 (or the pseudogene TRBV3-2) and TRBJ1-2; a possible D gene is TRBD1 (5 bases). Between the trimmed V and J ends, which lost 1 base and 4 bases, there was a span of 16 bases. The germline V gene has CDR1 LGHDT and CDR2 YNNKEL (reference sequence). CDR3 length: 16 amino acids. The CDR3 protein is CASSQGTGEVRYGYTF. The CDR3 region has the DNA TGTGCCAGCAGCCAAGGCACAGGCGAGGTTCGCTATGGCTACACCTTC.

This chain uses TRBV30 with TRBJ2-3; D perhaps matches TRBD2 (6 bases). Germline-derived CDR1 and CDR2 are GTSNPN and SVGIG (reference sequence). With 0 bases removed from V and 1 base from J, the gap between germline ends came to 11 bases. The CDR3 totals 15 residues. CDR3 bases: TGTGCCTGGAGTGTGGGGACGGGGGGCACAGATACGCAGTATTTT. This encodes CAWSVGTGGTDTQYF.

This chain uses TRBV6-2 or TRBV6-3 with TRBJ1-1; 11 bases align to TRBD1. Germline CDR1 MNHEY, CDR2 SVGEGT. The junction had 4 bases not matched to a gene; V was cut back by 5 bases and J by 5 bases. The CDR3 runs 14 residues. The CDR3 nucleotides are TGTGCCAGCAGTCGGACAGGGGGCCAGACTGAAGCTTTCTTT. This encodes CASSRTGGQTEAFF.

This CDR3 reads CASSLARSNSGNTIYF. The DNA for the CDR3 is TGCGCCAGCAGCTTGGCTCGGTCAAACTCTGGAAACACCATATATTTT. This chain links TRBV5-1 with TRBJ1-3, with unresolved D. This CDR3 region has 16 residues. Germline CDR1 is SGHRS and CDR2 is YFSETQ. V was clipped by 0 bases and J by 0 bases, with 10 bases between them.

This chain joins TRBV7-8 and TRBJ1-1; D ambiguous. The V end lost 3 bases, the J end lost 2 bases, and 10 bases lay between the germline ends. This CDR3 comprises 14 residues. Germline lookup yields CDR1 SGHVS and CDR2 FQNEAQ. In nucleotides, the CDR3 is TGTGCCAGCAGCTTTCAGCAGGCAAACACTGAAGCTTTCTTT. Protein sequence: CASSFQQANTEAFF.

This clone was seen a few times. CDR3 nucleotides: TGTGCCAGCAGCCCCCAGACAGGGGTGGGTCAGCCCCAGCATTTT. Amino acids: CASSPQTGVGQPQHF. The V and J genes are TRBV16 and TRBJ1-5; 8 bases fit TRBD1. Germline lookup yields CDR1 KGHSY and CDR2 FQNENV. Trimming removed 4 bases from V and 6 bases from J; junction bases left unmatched: 8. The CDR3 is 15 residues long.

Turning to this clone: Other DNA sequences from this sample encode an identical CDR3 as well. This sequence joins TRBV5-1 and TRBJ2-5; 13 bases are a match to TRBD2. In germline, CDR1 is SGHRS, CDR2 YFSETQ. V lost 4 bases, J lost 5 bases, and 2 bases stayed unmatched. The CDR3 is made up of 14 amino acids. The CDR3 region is CASSPGLAGETQYF. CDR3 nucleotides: TGCGCCAGCAGCCCGGGACTAGCGGGGGAGACCCAGTACTTC. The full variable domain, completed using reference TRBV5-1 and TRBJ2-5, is KAGVTQTPRYLIKTRGQQVTLSCSPISGHRSVSWYQQTPGQGLQFLFEYFSETQRNKGNFPGRFSGRQFSNSRSEMNVSTLELGDSALYLCASSPGLAGETQYFGPGTRLLVL.

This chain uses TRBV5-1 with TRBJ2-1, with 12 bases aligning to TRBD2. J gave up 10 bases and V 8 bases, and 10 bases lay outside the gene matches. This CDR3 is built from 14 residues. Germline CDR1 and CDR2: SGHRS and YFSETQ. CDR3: CASSLAGGPNEQFF. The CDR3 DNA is TGCGCCAGTTCCCTAGCGGGGGGGCCCAACGAGCAGTTCTTC.

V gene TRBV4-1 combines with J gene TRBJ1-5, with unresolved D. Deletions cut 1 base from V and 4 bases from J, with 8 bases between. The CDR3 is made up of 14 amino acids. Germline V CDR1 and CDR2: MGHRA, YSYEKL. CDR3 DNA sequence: TGCGCCAGCAGCCAAGTTCTAGTAAATCAGCCCCAGCATTTT. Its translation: CASSQVLVNQPQHF.

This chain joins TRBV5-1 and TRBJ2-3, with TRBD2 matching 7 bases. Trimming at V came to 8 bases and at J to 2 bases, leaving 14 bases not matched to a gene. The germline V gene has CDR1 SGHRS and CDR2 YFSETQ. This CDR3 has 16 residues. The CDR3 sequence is CASCLVVAGVTDTQYF. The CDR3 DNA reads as TGCGCCAGTTGCTTGGTGGTAGCGGGCGTCACAGATACGCAGTATTTT. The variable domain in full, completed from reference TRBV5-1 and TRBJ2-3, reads KAGVTQTPRYLIKTRGQQVTLSCSPISGHRSVSWYQQTPGQGLQFLFEYFSETQRNKGNFPGRFSGRQFSNSRSEMNVSTLELGDSALYLCASCLVVAGVTDTQYFGPGTRLTVL.

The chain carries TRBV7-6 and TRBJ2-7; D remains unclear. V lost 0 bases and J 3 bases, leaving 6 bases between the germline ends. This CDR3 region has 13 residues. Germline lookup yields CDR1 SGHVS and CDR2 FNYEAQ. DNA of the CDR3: TGTGCCAGCAGCTTAGCGCTATACTACGAGCAGTACTTC. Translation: CASSLALYYEQYF.

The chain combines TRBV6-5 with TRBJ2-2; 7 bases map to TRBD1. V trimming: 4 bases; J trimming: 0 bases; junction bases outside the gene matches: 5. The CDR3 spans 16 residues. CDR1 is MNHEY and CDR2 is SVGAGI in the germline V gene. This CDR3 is CASSSPGQTNTGELFF. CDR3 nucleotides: TGTGCCAGCAGTTCCCCGGGACAGACGAACACCGGGGAGCTGTTTTTT.

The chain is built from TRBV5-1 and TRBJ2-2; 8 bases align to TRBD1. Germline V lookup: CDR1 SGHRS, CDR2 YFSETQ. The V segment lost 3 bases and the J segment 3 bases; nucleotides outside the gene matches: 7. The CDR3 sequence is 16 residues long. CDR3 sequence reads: CASSSPQGGHTGELFF. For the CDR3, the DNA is TGCGCCAGCAGCTCACCACAGGGGGGTCACACCGGGGAGCTGTTTTTT.

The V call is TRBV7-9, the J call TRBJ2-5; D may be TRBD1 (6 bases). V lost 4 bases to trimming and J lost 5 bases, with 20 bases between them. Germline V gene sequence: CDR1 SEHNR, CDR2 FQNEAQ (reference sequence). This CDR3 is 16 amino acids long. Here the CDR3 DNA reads TGTGCCAGCAGCTATAAAAGTTGGATGCAGGGGGAGACCCAGTACTTC. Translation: CASSYKSWMQGETQYF.

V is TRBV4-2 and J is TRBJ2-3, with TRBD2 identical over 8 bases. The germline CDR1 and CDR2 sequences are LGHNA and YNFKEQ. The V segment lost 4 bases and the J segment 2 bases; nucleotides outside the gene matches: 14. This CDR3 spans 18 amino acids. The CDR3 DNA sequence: TGTGCCAGCAGCCCTGGGTTGGGTAGCGGGGCCCACACAGATACGCAGTATTTT. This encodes CASSPGLGSGAHTDTQYF.

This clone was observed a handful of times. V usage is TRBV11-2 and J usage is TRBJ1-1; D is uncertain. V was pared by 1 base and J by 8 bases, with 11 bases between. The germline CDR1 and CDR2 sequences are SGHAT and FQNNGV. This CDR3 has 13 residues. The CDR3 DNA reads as TGTGCCAGCAGCTTAGGCGGGAGGCAGGAAGCTTTCTTT. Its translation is CASSLGGRQEAFF.

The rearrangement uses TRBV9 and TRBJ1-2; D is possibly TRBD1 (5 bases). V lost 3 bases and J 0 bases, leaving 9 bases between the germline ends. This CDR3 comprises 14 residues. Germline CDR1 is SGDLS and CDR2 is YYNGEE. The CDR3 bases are TGTGCCAGCAGCGGACAGCCAGCTAACTATGGCTACACCTTC. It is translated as CASSGQPANYGYTF. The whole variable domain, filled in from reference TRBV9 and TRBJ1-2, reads DSGVTQTPKHLITATGQRVTLRCSPRSGDLSVYWYQQSLDQGLQFLIQYYNGEERAKGNILERFSAQQFPDLHSELNLSSLELGDSALYFCASSGQPANYGYTFGSGTRLTVV.

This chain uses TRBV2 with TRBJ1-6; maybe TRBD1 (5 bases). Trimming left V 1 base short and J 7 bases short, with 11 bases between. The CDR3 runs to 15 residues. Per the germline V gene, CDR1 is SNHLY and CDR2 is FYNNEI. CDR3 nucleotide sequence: TGTGCCAGCAGTGAAGGGGGACTGGCAAATTCACCCCTCCACTTT. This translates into CASSEGGLANSPLHF.

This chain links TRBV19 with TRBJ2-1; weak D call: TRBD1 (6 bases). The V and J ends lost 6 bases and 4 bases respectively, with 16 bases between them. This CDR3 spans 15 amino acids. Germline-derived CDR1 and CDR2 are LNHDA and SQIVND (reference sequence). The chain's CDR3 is CASSQLLGAYNEQFF. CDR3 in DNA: TGTGCCAGTAGCCAATTACTGGGGGCATACAATGAGCAGTTCTTC. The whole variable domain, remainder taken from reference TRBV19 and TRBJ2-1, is DGGITQSPKYLFRKEGQNVTLSCEQNLNHDAMYWYRQDPGQGLRLIYYSQIVNDFQKGDIAEGYSVSREKKESFPLTVTSAQKNPTAFYLCASSQLLGAYNEQFFGPGTRLTVL.

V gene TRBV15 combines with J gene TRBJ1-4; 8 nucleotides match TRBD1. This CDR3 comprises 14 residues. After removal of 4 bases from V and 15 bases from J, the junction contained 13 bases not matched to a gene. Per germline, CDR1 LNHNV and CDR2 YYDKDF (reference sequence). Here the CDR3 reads CATSTGTGAGGVFF. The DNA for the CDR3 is TGTGCCACCAGCACAGGGACAGGAGCCGGGGGAGTGTTTTTT.

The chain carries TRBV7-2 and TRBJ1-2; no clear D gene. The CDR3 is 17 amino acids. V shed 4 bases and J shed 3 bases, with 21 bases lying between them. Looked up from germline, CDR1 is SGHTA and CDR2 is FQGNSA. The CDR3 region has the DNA TGTGCCAGCAGCTCCCAGTGGGAGGGTGGTTCGGACTATGGCTACACCTTC. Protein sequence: CASSSQWEGGSDYGYTF.